A single sample gave rise to the 5 T cell receptor beta chains below, sequenced in a study of beta chain features in type 1 diabetes. As every portion of the isolated RNA was reverse transcribed, the sequencing read expressed TCRB transcripts. TCRdb's copy holds only in-frame clones and misses some; the assay was immunoSEQ multiplex PCR. Among approximately 150,000 clones listed, 63% were seen once. Study conclusions and caveats: Patients with Type 1 diabetes showed moderately but significantly shorter TCRB CDR3s in all four CD4+ subsets.

Their antigens are not known. The sequenced sample consisted of naive CD4+ T cells from blood. These receptors originate from a man aged 30-40 years with type 1 diabetes.

This chain uses TRBV11-2 with TRBJ1-2; D is possibly TRBD1 (5 bases). The V end lost 6 bases, the J end lost 0 bases, and 14 bases lay between the germline ends. There are 15 residues in the CDR3. CDR1 SGHAT and CDR2 FQNNGV come from the germline V gene. The chain's CDR3 is CASRDTGTTNYGYTF. The CDR3 DNA follows: TGTGCCAGCAGGGATACAGGTACTACTAACTATGGCTACACCTTC.

The V and J genes are TRBV4-1 and TRBJ1-5, with a weak D call TRBD1 (6 bases). Trimming left V 0 bases short and J 10 bases short, with 16 bases between. Germline CDR1 is MGHRA and CDR2 is YSYEKL. CDR3 length: 15 amino acids. The CDR3 here is CASSQEVQGLGPQHF. The DNA for the CDR3 is TGCGCCAGCAGCCAAGAAGTACAGGGCCTAGGACCCCAGCATTTT.

This rearrangement joins TRBV15 to TRBJ2-7; perhaps TRBD2 as D (6 bases). The CDR3 is 14 amino acids. Trimming shortened V by 0 bases and J by 6 bases, and 12 bases separated the two germline ends. CDR1 is LNHNV and CDR2 is YYDKDF in the germline V gene (reference sequence). CDR3 bases: TGTGCCACCAGCAGAGATAGCGCGGGATCCGAGCAGTACTTC. Its protein is CATSRDSAGSEQYF.

The rearrangement uses TRBV9 and TRBJ1-1; no reliable D call. The germline V and J ends were trimmed by 4 bases and 1 base, with 11 bases remaining between them. Germline V CDR1 and CDR2: SGDLS, YYNGEE. CDR3 length: 14 residues. The CDR3 spells CASSSDLGNTEAFF. For the CDR3, the DNA is TGTGCCAGCAGCTCCGACCTGGGGAACACTGAAGCTTTCTTT.

This chain joins TRBV9 and TRBJ2-7; D unresolved. Germline V gene lookup returns CDR1 SGDLS and CDR2 YYNGEE. This CDR3 comprises 12 residues. The V end was cut by 4 bases, the J end by 2 bases, with 7 bases between. This CDR3 is CASSPGPYEQYF. CDR3 nucleotide sequence: TGTGCCAGCAGCCCGGGTCCCTACGAGCAGTACTTC.